These 4 T cell receptor beta chains share one sample of origin, sequenced in a study of blood T cell repertoires in COVID-19. The repertoire was sequenced with immunoSEQ multiplex PCR; TCRdb's copy has only in-frame clones and lacks some. The top ten clones hold under 3% of a sample with approximately 280,000 clones, 85% of them seen once. Sequencing used PBMCs or T cells enriched from blood (not recorded which). The receptors were gathered from a woman aged 50 to 60 who had recovered from COVID-19.

Points on this clone: A read error is likely, as this CDR3 ends without the conserved phenylalanine or tryptophan. The DNA is omitted, as the CDR3 cannot be located on it reliably, and the CDR3 follows TCRdb's listing. The V gene is TRBV3-1 (or the pseudogene TRBV3-2), the J gene TRBJ1-2; whether TRBD1, the table's D call, matches the DNA was not checked. The CDR3 numbers 10 amino acids, ends counted. Looked up from germline, CDR1 is LGHDT and CDR2 is YNNKEL (reference sequence). The CDR3 loop is CASSQATEVR.

The rearrangement uses TRBV9 and TRBJ1-2; unclear D gene. Germline-derived CDR1 and CDR2 are SGDLS and YYNGEE. CDR3 length: 13 amino acids. V lost 1 base, J lost 4 bases, and 8 bases lay in between. The chain's CDR3 is CASSVRPGYGYTF. The CDR3 bases are TGTGCCAGCAGCGTAAGGCCGGGCTATGGCTACACCTTC.

The J gene is TRBJ1-6, the V gene TRBV11-2; tentative D call: TRBD1 (5 bases). The V gene lost 0 bases and the J gene lost 10 bases, with 10 bases spanning the gap. CDR3 length: 14 amino acids. CDR1 and CDR2 (germline): SGHAT, FQNNGV. The CDR3 nucleotides read TGTGCCAGCAGCTTAGATGTGGGGGGGTCACCCCTCCACTTT. Its translation: CASSLDVGGSPLHF.

The chain links TRBV19 to TRBJ1-1; D gene uncertain. Germline V gene lookup returns CDR1 LNHDA and CDR2 SQIVND (reference sequence). Between the trimmed V and J ends, which lost 6 bases and 4 bases, there was a span of 12 bases. This CDR3 is built from 13 residues. The CDR3 nucleotides are TGTGCCAGTAGGGCGGAGGGTGGCACTGAAGCTTTCTTT. Protein: CASRAEGGTEAFF.